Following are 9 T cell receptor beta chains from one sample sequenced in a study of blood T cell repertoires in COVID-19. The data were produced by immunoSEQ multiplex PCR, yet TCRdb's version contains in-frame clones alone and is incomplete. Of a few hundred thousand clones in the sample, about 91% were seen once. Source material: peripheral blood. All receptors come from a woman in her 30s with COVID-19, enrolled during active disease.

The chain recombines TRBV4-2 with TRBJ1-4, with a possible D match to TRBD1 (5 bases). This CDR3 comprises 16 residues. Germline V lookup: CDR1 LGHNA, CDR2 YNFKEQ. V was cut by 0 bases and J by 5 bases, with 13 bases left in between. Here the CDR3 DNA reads TGTGCCAGCAGCCAAGATTTTCGGGGGAAGAATGAAAAACTGTTTTTT. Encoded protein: CASSQDFRGKNEKLFF.

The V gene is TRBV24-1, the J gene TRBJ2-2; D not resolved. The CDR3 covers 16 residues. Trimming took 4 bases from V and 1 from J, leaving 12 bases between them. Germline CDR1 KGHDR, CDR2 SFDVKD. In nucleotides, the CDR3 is TGTGCCACCAGTGAAACACCCTCCAAGAACACCGGGGAGCTGTTTTTT. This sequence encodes CATSETPSKNTGELFF.

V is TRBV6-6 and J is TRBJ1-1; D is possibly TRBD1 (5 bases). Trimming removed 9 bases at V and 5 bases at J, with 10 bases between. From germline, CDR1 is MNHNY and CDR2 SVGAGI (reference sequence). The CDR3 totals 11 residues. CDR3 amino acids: CASTPGTEAFF. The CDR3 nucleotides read TGTGCCAGTACCCCAGGGACTGAAGCTTTCTTT.

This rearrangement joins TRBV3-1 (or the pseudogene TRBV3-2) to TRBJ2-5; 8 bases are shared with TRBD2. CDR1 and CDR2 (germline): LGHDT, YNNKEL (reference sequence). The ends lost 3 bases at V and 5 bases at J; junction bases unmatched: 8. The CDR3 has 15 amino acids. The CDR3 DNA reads TGTGCCAGCAGCCAGAACCCGGGGACTAGGGAGACCCAGTACTTC. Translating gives CASSQNPGTRETQYF.

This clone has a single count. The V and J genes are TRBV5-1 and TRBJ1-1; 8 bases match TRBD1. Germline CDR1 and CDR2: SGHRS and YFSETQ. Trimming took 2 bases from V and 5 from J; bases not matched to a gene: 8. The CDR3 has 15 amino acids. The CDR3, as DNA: TGCGCCAGCAGCTTATACTCGACAGGGGAAACTGAAGCTTTCTTT. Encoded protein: CASSLYSTGETEAFF. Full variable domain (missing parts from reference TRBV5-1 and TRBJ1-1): KAGVTQTPRYLIKTRGQQVTLSCSPISGHRSVSWYQQTPGQGLQFLFEYFSETQRNKGNFPGRFSGRQFSNSRSEMNVSTLELGDSALYLCASSLYSTGETEAFFGQGTRLTVV.

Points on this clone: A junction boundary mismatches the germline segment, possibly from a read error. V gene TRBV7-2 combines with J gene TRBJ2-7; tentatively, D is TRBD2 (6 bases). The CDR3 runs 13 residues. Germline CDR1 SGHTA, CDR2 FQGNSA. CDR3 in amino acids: CASRLAASYEQYF. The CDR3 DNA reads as TGTGCCAGCAGATTAGCGGCATCCTACGAGCAGTACTTC.

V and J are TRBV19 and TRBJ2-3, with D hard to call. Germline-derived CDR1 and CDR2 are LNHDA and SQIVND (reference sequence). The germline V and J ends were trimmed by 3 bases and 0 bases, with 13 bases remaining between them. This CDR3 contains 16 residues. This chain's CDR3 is CASSMVGGPSTDTQYF. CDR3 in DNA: TGTGCCAGTAGTATGGTTGGTGGGCCTAGCACAGATACGCAGTATTTT.

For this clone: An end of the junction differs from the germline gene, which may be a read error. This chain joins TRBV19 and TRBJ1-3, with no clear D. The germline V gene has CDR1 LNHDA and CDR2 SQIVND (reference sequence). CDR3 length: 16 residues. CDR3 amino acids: CASSIGVRSSRNTIYF. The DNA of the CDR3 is TGTGCCAGTAGTATAGGAGTAAGGAGCTCTCGAAACACCATATATTTT.

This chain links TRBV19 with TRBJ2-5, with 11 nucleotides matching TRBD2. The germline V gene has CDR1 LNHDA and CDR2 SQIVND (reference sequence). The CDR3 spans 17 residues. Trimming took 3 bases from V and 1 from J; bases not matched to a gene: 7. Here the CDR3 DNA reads TGTGCCAGTAGTATGGGTAGCGGGGGGGCTATCCAAGAGACCCAGTACTTC. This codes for CASSMGSGGAIQETQYF.